The next 10 T cell receptor beta chains were all read from a single sample in a study of T cells after yellow fever vaccination. Each CDR3 protein is one row after TCRdb ran MiXCR on the 5' RACE reads. Seen here are 450,000 to 650,000 distinct CDR3 sequences, approximately 12% observed once, and the top ten hold over 11%. Sample: PBMCs, taken on the day of the yellow fever booster vaccination. These receptor sequences come from a young man who received the YFV17D yellow fever vaccine.

This clonotype was seen more than once but under ten times. The rearrangement links TRBV5-1 to TRBJ2-7; TRBD1 aligns across 10 bases. Per the germline V gene, CDR1 is SGHRS and CDR2 is YFSETQ. The V segment lost 4 bases and the J segment 5 bases; nucleotides outside the gene matches: 6. This CDR3 region has 14 residues. The CDR3: CASSQGQGRDEQYF. The CDR3, as DNA: TGCGCCAGCAGCCAGGGACAGGGGCGGGACGAGCAGTACTTC.

This clonotype was counted only a few times. The rearrangement joins TRBV20-1 to TRBJ2-5; no firm D call. The ends were cut back, 3 bases at V and 3 bases at J, with 8 bases in the middle. This CDR3 spans 12 amino acids. Germline V CDR1 and CDR2: DFQATT, SNEGSKA (reference sequence). Here the CDR3 reads CSASTSEETQYF. Written as DNA, the CDR3 is TGCAGTGCTAGTACCAGCGAAGAGACCCAGTACTTC.

This rearrangement joins TRBV15 to TRBJ1-6, with unresolved D. The CDR3 consists of 13 residues. The germline V gene has CDR1 LNHNV and CDR2 YYDKDF (reference sequence). The germline V and J ends were trimmed by 5 bases and 10 bases, with 12 bases remaining between them. The CDR3 region has the DNA TGTGCCACCAGCGGCCTTCGGGAGTCACCCCTCCACTTT. Residues: CATSGLRESPLHF.

The chain combines TRBV7-9 with TRBJ2-7; D gene ambiguous. This CDR3 spans 17 amino acids. Germline lookup yields CDR1 SEHNR and CDR2 FQNEAQ (reference sequence). Deletions cut 2 bases from V and 7 bases from J, with 24 bases between. The CDR3 protein is CASSLYPLAVGVGEQYF. The DNA of the CDR3 is TGTGCCAGCAGCTTATACCCTTTGGCGGTAGGAGTGGGGGAGCAGTACTTC.

In its sample, this clonotype was seen a few times. The chain has TRBV20-1 and TRBJ2-5; TRBD2 matches at 13 bases. This CDR3 is 14 amino acids long. The germline CDR1 and CDR2 sequences are DFQATT and SNEGSKA (reference sequence). J was trimmed by 7 bases and V by 6 bases; bases with no gene match: 8. Written as DNA, the CDR3 is TGCAGTGCCATACTAGCGGGAGGGGGAGGGACCCAGTACTTC. Protein: CSAILAGGGGTQYF.

The table lists this clonotype with many counts. This rearrangement joins TRBV7-2 to TRBJ1-5, with a possible D match to TRBD1 (6 bases). The length of the CDR3 is 17 residues. Trimming removed 4 bases at V and 2 bases at J, with 18 bases between. Germline CDR1 SGHTA, CDR2 FQGNSA. The CDR3 DNA is TGTGCCAGCAGCTCAGGGGAGACACCCAGGGGCAATCAGCCCCAGCATTTT. This translates into CASSSGETPRGNQPQHF. Using reference TRBV7-2 and TRBJ1-5 for the parts outside the CDR3, the full variable domain is GAGVSQSPSNKVTEKGKDVELRCDPISGHTALYWYRQSLGQGLEFLIYFQGNSAPDKSGLPSDRFSAERTGGSVSTLTIQRTQQEDSAVYLCASSSGETPRGNQPQHFGDGTRLSIL.

This chain links TRBV3-1 with TRBJ2-5, with TRBD2 matching over 7 bases. The CDR3 extends over 19 amino acids. CDR1 LGHDT and CDR2 YNNKEL come from the germline V gene (reference sequence). The J segment lost 5 bases and the V segment lost 1 base, leaving 19 bases of the junction unmatched. CDR3 residues: CASSQVRALGGRPWETQYF. The DNA of the CDR3 is TGTGCCAGCAGCCAAGTCCGCGCCTTGGGAGGGAGGCCTTGGGAGACCCAGTACTTC.

In its sample, this clonotype was seen a few times. CDR3 nucleotide sequence: TGTGCCAGCGGGGGGGCTTTCTACAATGAGCAGTTCTTC. Amino acid sequence: CASGGAFYNEQFF. This chain links TRBV7-9 with TRBJ2-1; D might be TRBD2 (7 bases). The V gene lost 8 bases and the J gene lost 3 bases, with 11 bases spanning the gap. Germline CDR1 and CDR2: SEHNR and FQNEAQ (reference sequence). The CDR3 is 13 amino acids.

This chain links TRBV11-2 with TRBJ2-5; the D gene is possibly TRBD1 (6 bases). This CDR3 is 13 amino acids long. V was cut by 8 bases and J by 2 bases, with 12 bases left in between. The germline gives CDR1 SGHAT, CDR2 FQNNGV. The CDR3 nucleotides read TGTGCCAGCGGACCGACAGGTCAAGAGACCCAGTACTTC. It encodes CASGPTGQETQYF.

The V gene is TRBV5-1, the J gene TRBJ2-1; no clear D gene. Trimming removed 4 bases at V and 0 bases at J, with 11 bases between. This CDR3 region has 15 residues. Looked up from germline, CDR1 is SGHRS and CDR2 is YFSETQ. The CDR3 region is CASSPGLRSYNEQFF. In DNA, the CDR3 is TGCGCCAGCAGCCCCGGATTACGCTCCTACAATGAGCAGTTCTTC.